The 2 T cell receptor beta chains below come from one sample, sequenced in a study of blood T cell repertoires in COVID-19. Measured with immunoSEQ multiplex PCR; TCRdb has only the in-frame clones, and not every one. The sample carries more than 150,000 clones, 84% recorded once. The specimen was peripheral blood. These receptors all stem from a human donor in a cohort sampled during active COVID-19.

The chain employs TRBV6-5 and TRBJ1-1; D gene uncertain. Looked up from germline, CDR1 is MNHEY and CDR2 is SVGAGI. The CDR3 runs to 12 residues. Trimming stripped 1 base from V and 6 bases from J, with 6 bases between. CDR3 protein: CASSYLGAEAFF. CDR3 DNA sequence: TGTGCCAGCAGTTACTTGGGCGCTGAAGCTTTCTTT.

The J gene is TRBJ1-3, the V gene TRBV11-2; the D is unclear. Trimming cost V 2 bases and J 4 bases, with 6 bases left between them. The CDR3 extends over 13 amino acids. Germline-derived CDR1 and CDR2 are SGHAT and FQNNGV. DNA of the CDR3: TGTGCCAGCAGCTTACAGTGGGGAAACACCATATATTTT. Translating gives CASSLQWGNTIYF.